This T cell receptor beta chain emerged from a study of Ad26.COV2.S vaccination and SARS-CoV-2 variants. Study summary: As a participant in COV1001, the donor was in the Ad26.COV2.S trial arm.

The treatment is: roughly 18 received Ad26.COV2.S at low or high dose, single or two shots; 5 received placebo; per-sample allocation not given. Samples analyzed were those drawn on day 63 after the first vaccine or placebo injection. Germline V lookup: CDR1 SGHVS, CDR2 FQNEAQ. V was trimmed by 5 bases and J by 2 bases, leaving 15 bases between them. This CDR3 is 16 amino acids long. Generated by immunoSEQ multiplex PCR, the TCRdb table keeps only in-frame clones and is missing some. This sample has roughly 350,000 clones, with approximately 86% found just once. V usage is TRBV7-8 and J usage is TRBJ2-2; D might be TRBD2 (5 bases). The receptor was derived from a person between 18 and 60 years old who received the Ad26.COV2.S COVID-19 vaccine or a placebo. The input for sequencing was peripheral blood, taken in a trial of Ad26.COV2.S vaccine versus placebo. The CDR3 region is CASSPGVRLNTGELFF. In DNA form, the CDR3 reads TGTGCCAGCAGCCCCGGGGTCAGGTTAAACACCGGGGAGCTGTTTTTT.